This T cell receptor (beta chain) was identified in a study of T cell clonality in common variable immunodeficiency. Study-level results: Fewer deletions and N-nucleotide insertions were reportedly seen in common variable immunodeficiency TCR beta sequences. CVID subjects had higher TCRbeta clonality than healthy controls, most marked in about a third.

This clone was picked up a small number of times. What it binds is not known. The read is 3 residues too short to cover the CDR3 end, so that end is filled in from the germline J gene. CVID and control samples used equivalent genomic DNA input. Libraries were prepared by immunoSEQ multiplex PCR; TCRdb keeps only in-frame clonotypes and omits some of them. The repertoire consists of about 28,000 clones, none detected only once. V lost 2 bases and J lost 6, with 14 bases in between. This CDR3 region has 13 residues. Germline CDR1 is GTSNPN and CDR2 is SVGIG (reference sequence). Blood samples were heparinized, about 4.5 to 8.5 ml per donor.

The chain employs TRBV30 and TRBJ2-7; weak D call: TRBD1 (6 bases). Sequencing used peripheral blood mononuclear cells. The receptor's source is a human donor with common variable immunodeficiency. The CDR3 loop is CAWSPRARGEQYF. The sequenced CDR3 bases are TGTGCCTGGAGTCCCCGGGCCAGGGGCGAG.